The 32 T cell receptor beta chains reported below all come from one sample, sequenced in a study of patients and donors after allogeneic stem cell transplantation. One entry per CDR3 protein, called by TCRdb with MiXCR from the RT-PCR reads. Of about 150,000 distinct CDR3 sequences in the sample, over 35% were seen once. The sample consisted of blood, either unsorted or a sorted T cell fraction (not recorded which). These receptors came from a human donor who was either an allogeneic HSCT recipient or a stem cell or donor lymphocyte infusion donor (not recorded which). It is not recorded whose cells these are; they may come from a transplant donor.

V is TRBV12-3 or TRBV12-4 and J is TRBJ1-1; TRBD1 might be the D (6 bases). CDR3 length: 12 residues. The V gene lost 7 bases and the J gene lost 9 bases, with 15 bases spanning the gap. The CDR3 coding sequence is TGTGCCAGCACCTACGACAGGCAGAAAGCTTTCTTT. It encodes CASTYDRQKAFF.

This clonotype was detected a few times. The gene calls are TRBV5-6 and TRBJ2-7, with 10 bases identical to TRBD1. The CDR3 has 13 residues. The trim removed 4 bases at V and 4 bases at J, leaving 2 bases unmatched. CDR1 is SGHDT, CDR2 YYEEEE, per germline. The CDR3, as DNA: TGTGCCAGCAGCATGGGACAGGGGTACGAGCAGTACTTC. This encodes CASSMGQGYEQYF. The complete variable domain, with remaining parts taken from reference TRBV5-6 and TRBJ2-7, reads DAGVTQSPTHLIKTRGQQVTLRCSPKSGHDTVSWYQQALGQGPQFIFQYYEEEERQRGNFPDRFSGHQFPNYSSELNVNALLLGDSALYLCASSMGQGYEQYFGPGTRLTVT.

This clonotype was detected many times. CDR3 nucleotides: TGTGCCAGCACCCGGACAGGGAGGGGAGGCTACACCTTC. This sequence encodes CASTRTGRGGYTF. This rearrangement joins TRBV12-3 or TRBV12-4 to TRBJ1-2; TRBD1 agrees at 8 bases. V shed 7 bases and J 8 bases; nucleotides not matched to a gene: 9. The CDR3 contains 13 residues.

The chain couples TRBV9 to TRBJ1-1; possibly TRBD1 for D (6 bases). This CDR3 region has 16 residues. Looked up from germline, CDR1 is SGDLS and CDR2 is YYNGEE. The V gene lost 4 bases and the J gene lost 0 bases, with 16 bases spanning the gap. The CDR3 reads CASSPQTGTLNTEAFF. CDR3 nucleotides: TGTGCCAGCAGCCCCCAGACAGGTACCTTGAACACTGAAGCTTTCTTT.

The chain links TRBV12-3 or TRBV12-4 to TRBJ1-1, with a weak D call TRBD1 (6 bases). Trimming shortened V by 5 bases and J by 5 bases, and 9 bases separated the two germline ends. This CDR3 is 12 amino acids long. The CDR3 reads CASSPGTTEAFF. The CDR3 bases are TGTGCCAGCAGTCCAGGGACAACTGAAGCTTTCTTT.

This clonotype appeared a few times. This CDR3 is CASSLTGTDGYTF. DNA of the CDR3: TGTGCCAGCAGTTTAACAGGGACCGATGGCTACACCTTC. The gene calls are TRBV12-3 or TRBV12-4 and TRBJ1-2, with D tentatively TRBD1 (6 bases). V lost 2 bases to trimming and J lost 6 bases, with 10 bases between them. The CDR3 consists of 13 residues.

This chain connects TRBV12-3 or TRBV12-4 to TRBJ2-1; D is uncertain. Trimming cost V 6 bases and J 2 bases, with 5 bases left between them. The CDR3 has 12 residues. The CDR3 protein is CASSLTYNEQFF. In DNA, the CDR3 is TGTGCCAGCAGCCTTACCTACAATGAGCAGTTCTTC.

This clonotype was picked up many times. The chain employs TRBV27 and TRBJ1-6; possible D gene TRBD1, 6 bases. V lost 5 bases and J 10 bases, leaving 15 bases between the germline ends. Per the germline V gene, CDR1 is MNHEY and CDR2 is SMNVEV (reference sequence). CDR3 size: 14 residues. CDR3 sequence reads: CASSPRQGHSPLHF. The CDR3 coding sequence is TGTGCCAGCAGTCCCCGCCAGGGGCACTCACCCCTCCACTTT.

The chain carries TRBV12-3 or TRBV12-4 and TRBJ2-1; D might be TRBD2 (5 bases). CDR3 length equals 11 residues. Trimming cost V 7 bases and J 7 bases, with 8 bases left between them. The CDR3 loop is CASTSGNEQFF. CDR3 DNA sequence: TGTGCCAGCACCTCGGGGAATGAGCAGTTCTTC.

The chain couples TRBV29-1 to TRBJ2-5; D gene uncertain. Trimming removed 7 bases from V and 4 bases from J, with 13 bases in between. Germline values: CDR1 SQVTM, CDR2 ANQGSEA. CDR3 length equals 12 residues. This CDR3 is CSGGLSGETQYF. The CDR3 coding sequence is TGCAGCGGCGGCTTGTCGGGAGAGACCCAGTACTTC.

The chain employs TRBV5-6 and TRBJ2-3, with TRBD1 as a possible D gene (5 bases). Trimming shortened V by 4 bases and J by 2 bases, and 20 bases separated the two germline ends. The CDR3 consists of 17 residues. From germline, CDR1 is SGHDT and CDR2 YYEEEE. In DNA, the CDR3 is TGTGCCAGCAGCGCGCACAGGTCACTCCTTTTCACAGATACGCAGTATTTT. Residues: CASSAHRSLLFTDTQYF.

The CDR3 DNA follows: TGCAGTGCTAGTAGGGTCCGGGACAGGGACCAGCCCCAGCATTTT. This encodes CSASRVRDRDQPQHF. The chain employs TRBV20-1 and TRBJ1-5; 9 bases line up with TRBD1. In germline, CDR1 is DFQATT, CDR2 SNEGSKA (reference sequence). The CDR3 extends over 15 amino acids. Trimming took 3 bases from V and 7 from J; bases not matched to a gene: 10.

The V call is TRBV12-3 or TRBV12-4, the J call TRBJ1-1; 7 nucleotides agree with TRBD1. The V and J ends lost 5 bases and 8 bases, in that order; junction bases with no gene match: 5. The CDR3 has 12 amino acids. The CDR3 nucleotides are TGTGCCAGCAGTCCCCAGGGGGTCGAAGCTTTCTTT. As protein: CASSPQGVEAFF.

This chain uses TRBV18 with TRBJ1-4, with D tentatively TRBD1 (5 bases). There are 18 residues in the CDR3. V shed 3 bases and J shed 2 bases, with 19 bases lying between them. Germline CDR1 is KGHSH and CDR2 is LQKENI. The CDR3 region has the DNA TGTGCCAGCTCACCTTTGGGACCGGGGCGGACGACTAATGAAAAACTGTTTTTT. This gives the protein CASSPLGPGRTTNEKLFF.

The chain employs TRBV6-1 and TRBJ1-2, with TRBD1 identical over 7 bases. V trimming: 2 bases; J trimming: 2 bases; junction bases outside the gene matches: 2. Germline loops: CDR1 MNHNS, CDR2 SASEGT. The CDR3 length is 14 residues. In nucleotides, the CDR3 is TGTGCCAGCAGTGAACGGACAGGCAACTATGGCTACACCTTC. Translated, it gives CASSERTGNYGYTF.

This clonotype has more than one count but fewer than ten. The CDR3 is CAISEGGTPSSYEQYV. CDR3 nucleotide sequence: TGTGCCATCAGTGAAGGCGGGACACCAAGCTCCTACGAGCAGTACGTC. The chain combines TRBV10-3 with TRBJ2-7; D tentatively fits TRBD1 or TRBD2 (6 bases each). V was trimmed by 3 bases and J by 0 bases, leaving 15 bases between them. The germline gives CDR1 ENHRY, CDR2 SYGVKD. This CDR3 comprises 16 residues.

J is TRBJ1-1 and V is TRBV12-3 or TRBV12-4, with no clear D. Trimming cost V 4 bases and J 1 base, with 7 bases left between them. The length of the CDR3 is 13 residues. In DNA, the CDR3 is TGTGCCAGCAGTTCAGGAGGGAACACTGAAGCTTTCTTT. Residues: CASSSGGNTEAFF.

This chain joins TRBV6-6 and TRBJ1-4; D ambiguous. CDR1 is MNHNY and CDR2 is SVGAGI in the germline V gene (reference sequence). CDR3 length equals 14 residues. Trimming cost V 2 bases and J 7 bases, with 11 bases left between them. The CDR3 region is CASSYEGNREKLFF. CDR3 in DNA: TGTGCCAGCAGTTACGAAGGGAACCGTGAAAAACTGTTTTTT.

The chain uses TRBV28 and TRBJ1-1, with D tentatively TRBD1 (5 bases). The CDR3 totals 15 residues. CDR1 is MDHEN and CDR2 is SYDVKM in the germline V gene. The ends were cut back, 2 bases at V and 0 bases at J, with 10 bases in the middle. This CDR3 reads CASSLKGLMNTEAFF. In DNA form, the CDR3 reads TGTGCCAGCAGTTTAAAGGGACTAATGAACACTGAAGCTTTCTTT.

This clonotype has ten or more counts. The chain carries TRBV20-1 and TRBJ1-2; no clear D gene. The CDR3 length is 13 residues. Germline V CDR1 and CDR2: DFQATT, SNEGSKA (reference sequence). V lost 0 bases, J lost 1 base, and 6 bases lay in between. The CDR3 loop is CSARDQVNYGYTF. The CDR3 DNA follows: TGCAGTGCTAGAGATCAGGTTAACTATGGCTACACCTTC.

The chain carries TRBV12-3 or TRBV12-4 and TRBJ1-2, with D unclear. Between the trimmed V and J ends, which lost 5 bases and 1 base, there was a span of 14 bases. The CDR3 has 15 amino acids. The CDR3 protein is CASSPSREGNYGYTF. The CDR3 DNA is TGTGCCAGCAGTCCTTCTCGGGAGGGTAACTATGGCTACACCTTC.

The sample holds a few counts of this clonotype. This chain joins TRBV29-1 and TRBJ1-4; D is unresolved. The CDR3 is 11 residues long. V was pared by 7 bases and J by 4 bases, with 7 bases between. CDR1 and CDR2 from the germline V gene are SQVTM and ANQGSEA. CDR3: CSAEVNEKLFF. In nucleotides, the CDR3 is TGCAGCGCGGAGGTTAATGAAAAACTGTTTTTT. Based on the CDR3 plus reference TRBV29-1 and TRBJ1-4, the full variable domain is SAVISQKPSRDICQRGTSLTIQCQVDSQVTMMFWYRQQPGQSLTLIATANQGSEATYESGFVIDKFPISRPNLTFSTLTVSNMSPEDSSIYLCSAEVNEKLFFGSGTQLSVL.

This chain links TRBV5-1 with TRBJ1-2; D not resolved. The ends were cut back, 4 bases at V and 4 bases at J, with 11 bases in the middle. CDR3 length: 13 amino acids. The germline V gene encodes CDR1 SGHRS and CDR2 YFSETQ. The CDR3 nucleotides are TGCGCCAGCAGCCCCCAGGCGATCTATGGCTACACCTTC. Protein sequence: CASSPQAIYGYTF.

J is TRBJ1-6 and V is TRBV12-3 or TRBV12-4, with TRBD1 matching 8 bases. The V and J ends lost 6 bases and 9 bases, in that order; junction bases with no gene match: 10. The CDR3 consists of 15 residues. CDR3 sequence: CASSSGQVFGSPLHF. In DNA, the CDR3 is TGTGCCAGCAGCTCGGGACAGGTTTTCGGTTCACCCCTCCACTTT.

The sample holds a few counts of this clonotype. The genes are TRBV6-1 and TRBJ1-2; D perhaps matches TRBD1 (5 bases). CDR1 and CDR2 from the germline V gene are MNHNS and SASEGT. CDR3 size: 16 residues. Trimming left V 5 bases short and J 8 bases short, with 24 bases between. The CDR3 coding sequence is TGTGCCAGCAGTCTCGCTCTTACCTGGAGGAGGGGAGGCTACACCTTC. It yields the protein CASSLALTWRRGGYTF.

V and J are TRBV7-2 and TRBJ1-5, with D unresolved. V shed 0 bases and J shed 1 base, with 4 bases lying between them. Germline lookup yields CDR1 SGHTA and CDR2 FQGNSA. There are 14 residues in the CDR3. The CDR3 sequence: CASSLAISNQPQHF. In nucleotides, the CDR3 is TGTGCCAGCAGCTTAGCAATCAGCAATCAGCCCCAGCATTTT.

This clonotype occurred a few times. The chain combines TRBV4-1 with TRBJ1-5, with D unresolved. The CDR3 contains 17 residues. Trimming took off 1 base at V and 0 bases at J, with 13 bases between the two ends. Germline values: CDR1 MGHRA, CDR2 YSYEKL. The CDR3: CASSQGPPGGSNQPQHF. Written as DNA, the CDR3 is TGCGCCAGCAGCCAAGGCCCCCCTGGTGGTAGCAATCAGCCCCAGCATTTT.

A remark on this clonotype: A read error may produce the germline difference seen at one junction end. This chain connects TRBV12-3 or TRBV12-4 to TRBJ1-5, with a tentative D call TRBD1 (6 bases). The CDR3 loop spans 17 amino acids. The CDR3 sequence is CASSLTLGGLDNRPQHF. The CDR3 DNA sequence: TGTGCCAGCAGTTTAACACTTGGGGGCTTGGACAATCGGCCCCAGCATTTT.

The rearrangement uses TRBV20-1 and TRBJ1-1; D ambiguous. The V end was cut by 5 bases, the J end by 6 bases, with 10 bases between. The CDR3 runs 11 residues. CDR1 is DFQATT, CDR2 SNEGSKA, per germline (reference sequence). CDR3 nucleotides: TGCAGTGCTGGGTGGGCTCCTGAAGCTTTCTTT. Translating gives CSAGWAPEAFF.

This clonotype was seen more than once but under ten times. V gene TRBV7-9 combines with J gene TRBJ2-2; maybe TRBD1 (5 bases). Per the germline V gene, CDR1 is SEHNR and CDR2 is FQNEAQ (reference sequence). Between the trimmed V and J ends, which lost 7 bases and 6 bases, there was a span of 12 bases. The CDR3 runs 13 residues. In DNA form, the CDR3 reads TGTGCCAGCACCCTAAGGGGCCCCGGGGAGCTGTTTTTT. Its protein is CASTLRGPGELFF. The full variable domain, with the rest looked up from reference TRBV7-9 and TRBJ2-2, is DTGVSQNPRHKITKRGQNVTFRCDPISEHNRLYWYRQTLGQGPEFLTYFQNEAQLEKSRLLSDRFSAERPKGSFSTLEIQRTEQGDSAMYLCASTLRGPGELFFGEGSRLTVL.

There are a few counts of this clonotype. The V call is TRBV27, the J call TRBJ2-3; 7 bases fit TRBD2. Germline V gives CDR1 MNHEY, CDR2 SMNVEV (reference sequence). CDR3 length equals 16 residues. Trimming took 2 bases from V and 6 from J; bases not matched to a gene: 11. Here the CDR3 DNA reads TGTGCCAGCAGTTTACGAAGCGGGGCCTGGATGGATACGCAGTATTTT. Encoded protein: CASSLRSGAWMDTQYF.

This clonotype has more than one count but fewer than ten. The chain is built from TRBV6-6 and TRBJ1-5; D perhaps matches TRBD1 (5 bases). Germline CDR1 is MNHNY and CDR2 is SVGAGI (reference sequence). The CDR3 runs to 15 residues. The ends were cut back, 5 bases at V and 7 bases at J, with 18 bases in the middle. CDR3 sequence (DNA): TGTGCCAGCAGTCCTGCAGGGCCAATTTGGCAGCCCCAGCATTTT. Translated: CASSPAGPIWQPQHF.